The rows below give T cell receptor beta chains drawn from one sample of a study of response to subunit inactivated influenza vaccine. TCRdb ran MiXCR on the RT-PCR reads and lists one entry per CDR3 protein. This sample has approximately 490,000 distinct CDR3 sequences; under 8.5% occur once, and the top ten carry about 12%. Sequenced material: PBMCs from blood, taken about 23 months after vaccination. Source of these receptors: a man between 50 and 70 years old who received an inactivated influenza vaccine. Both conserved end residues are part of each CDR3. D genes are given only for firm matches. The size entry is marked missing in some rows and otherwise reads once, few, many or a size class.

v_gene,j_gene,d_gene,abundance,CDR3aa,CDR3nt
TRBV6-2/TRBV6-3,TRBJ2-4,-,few,CASSSLGLPQYF,TGTGCCAGCAGTTCCCTTGGACTACCTCAGTACTTC
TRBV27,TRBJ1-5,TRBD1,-,CASSSDRFTGQPQHF,TGTGCCAGCAGTTCGGACAGGTTTACGGGTCAGCCCCAGCATTTT
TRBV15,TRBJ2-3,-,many,CATSRGDSTDTQYF,TGTGCCACCAGCAGAGGGGACTCCACAGATACGCAGTATTTT
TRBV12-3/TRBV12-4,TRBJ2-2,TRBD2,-,CASAPSGRGAGELFF,TGTGCCAGCGCTCCTAGCGGGAGGGGCGCCGGGGAGCTGTTTTTT
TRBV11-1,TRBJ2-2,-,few,CASRTDTGELFF,TGTGCCAGCAGGACAGATACCGGGGAGCTGTTTTTT
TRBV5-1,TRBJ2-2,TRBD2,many,CASSLRTRYTGELFF,TGCGCCAGCAGCTTGCGGACTAGATACACCGGGGAGCTGTTTTTT
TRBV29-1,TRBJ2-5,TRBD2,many,CSVPEISSGGETQYF,TGCAGCGTTCCCGAAATCTCTAGCGGGGGTGAGACCCAGTACTTC
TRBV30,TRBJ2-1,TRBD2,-,CAWRARGGRAYEQFF,TGTGCCTGGAGGGCCAGGGGCGGGAGGGCTTACGAGCAGTTCTTC
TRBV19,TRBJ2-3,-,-,CASSLPSPTQYF,TGTGCCAGTAGTCTTCCTAGCCCTACGCAGTATTTT
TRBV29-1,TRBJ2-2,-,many,CSVALGTGNTGELFF,TGCAGCGTGGCCCTAGGGACGGGGAACACCGGGGAGCTGTTTTTT
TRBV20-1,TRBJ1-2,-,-,CSARGEEDYTF,TGCAGTGCTAGAGGCGAGGAGGACTACACCTTC
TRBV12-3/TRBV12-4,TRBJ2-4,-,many,CASSLIAGFEEQYF,TGTGCCAGCAGTTTAATAGCTGGTTTCGAGGAGCAGTACTTC
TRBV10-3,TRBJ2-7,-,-,CAISEWGPSYEQYF,TGTGCCATCAGTGAGTGGGGCCCTTCCTACGAGCAGTACTTC
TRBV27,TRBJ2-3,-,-,CASRPFPGGTDTQYF,TGTGCCAGCAGGCCGTTCCCAGGCGGCACAGATACGCAGTATTTT
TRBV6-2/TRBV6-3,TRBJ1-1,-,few,CASSYFLSADTEAFF,TGTGCCAGCAGTTACTTTCTTTCCGCCGACACTGAAGCTTTCTTT
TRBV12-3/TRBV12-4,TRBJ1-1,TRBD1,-,CASRALDRGREAFF,TGTGCCAGCAGGGCCCTTGACAGGGGGCGCGAAGCTTTCTTT
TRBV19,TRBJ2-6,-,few,CASSTGRVSSGANVLTF,TGTGCCAGTAGTACCGGACGGGTAAGCTCTGGGGCCAACGTCCTGACTTTC
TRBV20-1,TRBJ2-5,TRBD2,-,CSASTGGAGETQYF,TGCAGTGCTAGTACCGGGGGGGCAGGGGAGACCCAGTACTTC